Listed below are T cell receptor beta chains from one sample, sequenced in a study of T cells in Graves' hyperthyroidism and ophthalmopathy. A single record per CDR3 protein comes from TCRdb applying MiXCR to the multiplex PCR reads. The sample lists a few hundred thousand distinct CDR3 sequences; about 22% were seen once. The sample comprised blood. The receptors were sampled from a woman between 65 and 79 years old with Graves' ophthalmopathy. Both conserved end residues are trimmed from each CDR3. The order of the fields is J gene, D gene, V gene, CDR3 protein. D genes are given only for firm matches.

j_call: TRBJ2-2
d_call: TRBD1
v_call: TRBV10-1
cdr3_aa: ASRKGTENTGELF

j_call: TRBJ2-3
d_call: -
v_call: TRBV29-1
cdr3_aa: STKRGTDTQY

j_call: TRBJ2-7
d_call: TRBD1
v_call: TRBV7-2
cdr3_aa: ASSKGQISYEQY

j_call: TRBJ2-1
d_call: -
v_call: TRBV12-3/TRBV12-4
cdr3_aa: ASSLLRLEGGEQF

j_call: TRBJ1-1
d_call: -
v_call: TRBV7-9
cdr3_aa: DSSFYICSAYPGGKNTEAF

j_call: TRBJ1-2
d_call: -
v_call: TRBV12-3/TRBV12-4
cdr3_aa: ASSRDMVYGYT

j_call: TRBJ2-1
d_call: -
v_call: TRBV5-5
cdr3_aa: ASSSLVRGVGEQF

j_call: TRBJ1-1
d_call: -
v_call: TRBV25-1
cdr3_aa: ASSVNRPNTEAF

j_call: TRBJ2-3
d_call: -
v_call: TRBV5-1
cdr3_aa: ASRLRNTQY

j_call: TRBJ2-5
d_call: -
v_call: TRBV12-3/TRBV12-4
cdr3_aa: ASSSTGIQETQY

j_call: TRBJ1-2
d_call: TRBD1
v_call: TRBV30
cdr3_aa: AWSPDRGNYGYT

j_call: TRBJ2-1
d_call: TRBD1
v_call: TRBV7-6
cdr3_aa: ASSLTGQGLEQF

j_call: TRBJ1-2
d_call: -
v_call: TRBV3-1
cdr3_aa: ASSQGGGRGGYT

j_call: TRBJ1-5
d_call: -
v_call: TRBV7-8
cdr3_aa: ASSLVRAQRQPQH

j_call: TRBJ2-1
d_call: -
v_call: TRBV19
cdr3_aa: ASRLRTRSSYNEQF

j_call: TRBJ1-5
d_call: TRBD1
v_call: TRBV6-2/TRBV6-3
cdr3_aa: ASSYGFQGAGNQPQH

j_call: TRBJ1-2
d_call: -
v_call: TRBV28
cdr3_aa: ASSEGGGNYGYT

j_call: TRBJ2-7
d_call: TRBD1
v_call: TRBV6-6
cdr3_aa: ASSYWHGGQGRYEQY

j_call: TRBJ2-3
d_call: -
v_call: TRBV7-9
cdr3_aa: ASSLGAADTQY

j_call: TRBJ2-1
d_call: TRBD2
v_call: TRBV20-1
cdr3_aa: SARGGLATSEQF

j_call: TRBJ2-2
d_call: TRBD2
v_call: TRBV2
cdr3_aa: ASSVREGGAGELF

j_call: TRBJ2-2
d_call: TRBD2
v_call: TRBV3-1
cdr3_aa: ASSPPLAGAGELF

j_call: TRBJ2-2
d_call: -
v_call: TRBV12-3/TRBV12-4
cdr3_aa: ASSQTETGELF

j_call: TRBJ1-5
d_call: -
v_call: TRBV27
cdr3_aa: ASSYEGYSNQPQH

j_call: TRBJ1-1
d_call: -
v_call: TRBV6-1
cdr3_aa: ASTERGGTEAF

j_call: TRBJ1-1
d_call: TRBD1
v_call: TRBV12-3/TRBV12-4
cdr3_aa: ASSRQGVTEAF

j_call: TRBJ1-3
d_call: TRBD1
v_call: TRBV6-1
cdr3_aa: AGSEAGTDSGNTIY

j_call: TRBJ1-2
d_call: -
v_call: TRBV6-1
cdr3_aa: ASSEAWIGGYT

j_call: TRBJ1-5
d_call: -
v_call: TRBV19
cdr3_aa: ASSPRGNDQPQH

j_call: TRBJ1-6
d_call: -
v_call: TRBV28
cdr3_aa: ASIRGWESPLH

j_call: TRBJ2-1
d_call: TRBD2
v_call: TRBV3-1
cdr3_aa: ASSQLTSGSFNEQF

j_call: TRBJ1-4
d_call: TRBD1
v_call: TRBV6-5
cdr3_aa: ASSYLSTGANEKLF

j_call: TRBJ1-6
d_call: -
v_call: TRBV6-1
cdr3_aa: ASSAPMGGSNSPLH

j_call: TRBJ2-5
d_call: TRBD1
v_call: TRBV24-1
cdr3_aa: ATSDSTGGAETQY

j_call: TRBJ2-5
d_call: TRBD1
v_call: TRBV5-1
cdr3_aa: ASSMGTGGETQY

j_call: TRBJ2-1
d_call: -
v_call: TRBV6-1
cdr3_aa: ASTPWEDWGNEQF

j_call: TRBJ1-2
d_call: -
v_call: TRBV30
cdr3_aa: AWSVTGSYGYT

j_call: TRBJ2-3
d_call: TRBD2
v_call: TRBV7-9
cdr3_aa: ASSIKAGVQDTQY

j_call: TRBJ1-1
d_call: TRBD1
v_call: TRBV30
cdr3_aa: AWRRTGNTEAF

j_call: TRBJ1-1
d_call: -
v_call: TRBV6-1
cdr3_aa: ASRVGGWYAF

j_call: TRBJ1-5
d_call: TRBD1
v_call: TRBV3-1
cdr3_aa: ASSQDTGGQPQH

j_call: TRBJ1-4
d_call: -
v_call: TRBV4-3
cdr3_aa: ASSPRYRTDEKLF

j_call: TRBJ1-5
d_call: -
v_call: TRBV19
cdr3_aa: ASSIGTFNQPQH

j_call: TRBJ1-1
d_call: -
v_call: TRBV27
cdr3_aa: ASSAVWNTEAF

j_call: TRBJ2-1
d_call: -
v_call: TRBV7-9
cdr3_aa: ASSGPIGGNEQF

j_call: TRBJ2-1
d_call: TRBD2
v_call: TRBV9
cdr3_aa: ASSVALAGGLNEQF

j_call: TRBJ2-5
d_call: -
v_call: TRBV20-1
cdr3_aa: SAISRSSAETQY

j_call: TRBJ1-6
d_call: -
v_call: TRBV28
cdr3_aa: ASSSSSMSRSPLH

j_call: TRBJ1-1
d_call: -
v_call: TRBV3-1
cdr3_aa: ASSRPGAGTEAF

j_call: TRBJ2-2
d_call: -
v_call: TRBV2
cdr3_aa: ASLPGRDTGELF

j_call: TRBJ1-1
d_call: -
v_call: TRBV6-1
cdr3_aa: ASSNGVKNTEAF

j_call: TRBJ2-1
d_call: -
v_call: TRBV12-3/TRBV12-4
cdr3_aa: ASWRLSYNEQL

j_call: TRBJ1-1
d_call: TRBD1
v_call: TRBV30
cdr3_aa: AWEGGVWSTEAF

j_call: TRBJ1-3
d_call: -
v_call: TRBV7-8
cdr3_aa: ASSLADARPGNTIY

j_call: TRBJ2-5
d_call: -
v_call: TRBV2
cdr3_aa: ASSVDSRGTQY

j_call: TRBJ1-5
d_call: -
v_call: TRBV18
cdr3_aa: ASSPLSGEGQPQH